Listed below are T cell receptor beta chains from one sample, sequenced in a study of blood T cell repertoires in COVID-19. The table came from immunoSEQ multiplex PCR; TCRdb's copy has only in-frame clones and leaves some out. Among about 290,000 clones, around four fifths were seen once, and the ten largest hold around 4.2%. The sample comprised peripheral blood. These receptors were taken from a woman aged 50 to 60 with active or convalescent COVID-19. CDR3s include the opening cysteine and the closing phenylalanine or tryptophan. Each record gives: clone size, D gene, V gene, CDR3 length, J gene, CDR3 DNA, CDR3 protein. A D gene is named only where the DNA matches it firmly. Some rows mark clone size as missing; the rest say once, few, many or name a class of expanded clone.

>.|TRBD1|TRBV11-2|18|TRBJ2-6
TGTGCCAGCAGCTCCCCGGGACAGCGTTTTGCTGGGGCCAACGTCCTGACTTTC
CASSSPGQRFAGANVLTF
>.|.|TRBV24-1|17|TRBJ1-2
TGTGCCACCAGTGATTCGGGGCGGGGACCGGACAACTATGGCTACACCTTC
CATSDSGRGPDNYGYTF
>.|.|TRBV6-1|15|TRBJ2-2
TGTGCCAGCAGTGAATCTGGAGGGACCACCGGGGAGCTGTTTTTT
CASSESGGTTGELFF
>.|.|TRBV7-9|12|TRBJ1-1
TGTGCCAGCAGCCCGGGAGGGGCTGAAGCTTTCTTT
CASSPGGAEAFF
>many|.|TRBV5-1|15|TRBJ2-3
TGCGCCAGCAGCCCTCACCCGGAGGACACAGATACGCAGTATTTT
CASSPHPEDTDTQYF
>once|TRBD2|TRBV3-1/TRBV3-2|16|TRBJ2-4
TGTGCCAGCAGCCTCCTTATCGGCGGGAGAAAAAACATTCAGTACTTC
CASSLLIGGRKNIQYF
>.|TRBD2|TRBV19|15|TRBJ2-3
TGTGCCAGTAGTATGGCGGGAGTAGTAACAGATACGCAGTATTTT
CASSMAGVVTDTQYF
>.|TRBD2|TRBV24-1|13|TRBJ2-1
TGTGCCACCAGTGAGTGGACTAGTAATGAGCAGTTCTTC
CATSEWTSNEQFF
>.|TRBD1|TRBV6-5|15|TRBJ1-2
TGTGCCAGCAGTACTTGGACAGGGGGGAACTATGGCTACACCTTC
CASSTWTGGNYGYTF
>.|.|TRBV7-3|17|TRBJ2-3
TGTGCCAGCAGCCCGGTGCTACTAGCCGGGGGTAGGGATACGCAGTATTTT
CASSPVLLAGGRDTQYF
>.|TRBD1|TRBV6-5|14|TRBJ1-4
TGTGCCAGCAGACGACAGGGGCTTAATGAAAAACTGTTTTTT
CASRRQGLNEKLFF
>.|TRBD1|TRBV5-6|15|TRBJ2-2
TGTGCCAGCAGCCTGACAGGGGGCCGAACCGGGGAGCTGTTTTTT
CASSLTGGRTGELFF
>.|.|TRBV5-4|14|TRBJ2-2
TGTGCCAGCAGCTTGGATCGGGGGACCGGGGAGCTGTTTTTT
CASSLDRGTGELFF
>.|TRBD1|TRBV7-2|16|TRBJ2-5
TGTGCCAGCAGCTTAGGGGTCAGGGGGCGGCAAGAGACCCAGTACTTC
CASSLGVRGRQETQYF
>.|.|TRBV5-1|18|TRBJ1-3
TGCGCCAGCAGCTTGGACTCTCTCTACGACAGCTCTGGAAACACCATATATTTT
CASSLDSLYDSSGNTIYF
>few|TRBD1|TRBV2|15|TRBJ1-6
TGTGCCAGCAGGGACAGGAGCTCCTATAATTCACCCCTCCACTTT
CASRDRSSYNSPLHF
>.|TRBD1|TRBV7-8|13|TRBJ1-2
TGTGCCAGCAGCCTAGGACAGGAACCTACGCACCCCTTC
CASSLGQEPTHPF
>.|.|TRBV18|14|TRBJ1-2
TGTGCCAGCTCACCAGAGACAAGCAGCTATGGCTACACCTTC
CASSPETSSYGYTF
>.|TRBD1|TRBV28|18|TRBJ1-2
TGTGCCAGCAGTTTTTATTTTGGTAGGACAGGGGGAGAGTATGGCTACACCTTC
CASSFYFGRTGGEYGYTF
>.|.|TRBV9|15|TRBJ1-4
TGTGCCAGCAGCGACGAACAGGGCCTCGGGGAAAAACTGTTTTTT
CASSDEQGLGEKLFF
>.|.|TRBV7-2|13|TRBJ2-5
TGTGCCAGCAGCTTGGAGATCCAAGAGACCCAGTACTTC
CASSLEIQETQYF
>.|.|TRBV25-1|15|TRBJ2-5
TGTGCCAGCAGTGAATACACGGGATATCAAGAGACCCAGTACTTC
CASSEYTGYQETQYF
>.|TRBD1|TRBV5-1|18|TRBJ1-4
TGCGCCAGCAGCCCCCGTCCGGGACAGGGCATTGAATATGAAAAACTGTTTTTT
CASSPRPGQGIEYEKLFF
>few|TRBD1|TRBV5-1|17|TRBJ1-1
TGCGCCAGCAGCTACGCCGGGACAGGGGGCGGAGGCACTGAAGCTTTCTTT
CASSYAGTGGGGTEAFF
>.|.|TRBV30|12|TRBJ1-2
TGTGCCTGGAGCGGGGGACCCTATGGCTACACCTTC
CAWSGGPYGYTF
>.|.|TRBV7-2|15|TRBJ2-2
TGTGCCAGCCCTCGACGCGGCATTAACACCGGGGAGCTGTTTTTT
CASPRRGINTGELFF
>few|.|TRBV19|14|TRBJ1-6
TGTGCCAGCAGCGAAATCTCCTATAATTCACCCCTCCACTTT
CASSEISYNSPLHF
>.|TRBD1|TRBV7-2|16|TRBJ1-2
TGTGCCAGCAGCTTATTCGGGACAGGGGCCCTCCTTGGCTACACCTTC
CASSLFGTGALLGYTF
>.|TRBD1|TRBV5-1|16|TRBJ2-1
TGCGCCAGCAGCCGGGAACCGGGACAGGGCTACAATGAGCAGTTCTTC
CASSREPGQGYNEQFF
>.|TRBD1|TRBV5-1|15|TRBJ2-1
TGCGCCAGCAGGCCGGGACAGGGGCTTCGGCATGAGCAGTTCTTC
CASRPGQGLRHEQFF
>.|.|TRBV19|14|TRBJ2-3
TGTGCCAGTAGTATTGGGACTCCCAGAGATACGCAGTATTTT
CASSIGTPRDTQYF
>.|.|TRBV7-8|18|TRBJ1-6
TGTGCCAGCAGCTTAAGCGTACGGGGGAGCTCCTATAATTCACCCCTCCACTTT
CASSLSVRGSSYNSPLHF
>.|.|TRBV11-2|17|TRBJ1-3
TGTGCCAGCAGCCCGTTTTTGGCAGGGAGGACTGGAAACACCATATATTTT
CASSPFLAGRTGNTIYF
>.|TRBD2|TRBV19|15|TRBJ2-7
TGTGCCAGTAGTATAAGGAGCGGGGGTCCCTACGAGCAGTACTTC
CASSIRSGGPYEQYF
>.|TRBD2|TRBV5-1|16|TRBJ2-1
TGCGCCAGCAGCACCAACAGCGGGGGTGGAAACAATGAGCAGTTCTTC
CASSTNSGGGNNEQFF
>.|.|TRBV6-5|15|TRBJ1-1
TGTGCCAGCAGCAGCGACAGATCCATGAACACTGAAGCTTTCTTT
CASSSDRSMNTEAFF
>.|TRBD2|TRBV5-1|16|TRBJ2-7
TGCGCCAGCAGCTCCCAACTAGCGGGAGGGCCGAACGAGCAGTACTTC
CASSSQLAGGPNEQYF
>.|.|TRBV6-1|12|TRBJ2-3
TGTGCCAGCAGTGATAGTCTAGATACGCAGTATTTT
CASSDSLDTQYF
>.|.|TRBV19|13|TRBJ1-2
TGTGCCAGTAGTAGGGGAGTGTTCGATGGCTACACCTTC
CASSRGVFDGYTF
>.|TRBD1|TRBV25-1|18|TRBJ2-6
TGTGCCAGCAGTGACCCGGGACAGGAGAGCTCTGGGGCCAACGTCCTGACTTTC
CASSDPGQESSGANVLTF
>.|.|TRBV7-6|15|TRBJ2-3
TGTGCCAGCAGCTTAGGGGGGAGGTCCACAGATACGCAGTATTTT
CASSLGGRSTDTQYF
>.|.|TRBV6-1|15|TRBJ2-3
TGTGCCAGCAGTGACACGTGGGCCCTCACAGATACGCAGTATTTT
CASSDTWALTDTQYF
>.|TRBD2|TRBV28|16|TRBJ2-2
TGTGCCAGCAGTTTCTTACTAGCGGGAGGGCCAAGGGAGCTGTTTTTT
CASSFLLAGGPRELFF
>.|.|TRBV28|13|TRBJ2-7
TGTGCCAGCAGCCGACTAAGCTCCTACGAGCAGTACTTC
CASSRLSSYEQYF
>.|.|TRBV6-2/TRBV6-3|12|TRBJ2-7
TGTGCCAGCAGTCAGGATATATACGAGCAGTACTTC
CASSQDIYEQYF
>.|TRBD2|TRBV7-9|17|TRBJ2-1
TGTGCCAGCAGCTTAGCGAGGGGTGCGGGAGGGAAGAATGAGCAGTTCTTC
CASSLARGAGGKNEQFF
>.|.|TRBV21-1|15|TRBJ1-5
TGTGCCAGCAGCAAACAGGGTTATAGCAATCAGCCCCAGCATTTT
CASSKQGYSNQPQHF
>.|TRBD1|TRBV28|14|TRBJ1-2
TGTGCCAGCAGTTTGACAGGGGGATTCTATGGCTACACCTTC
CASSLTGGFYGYTF
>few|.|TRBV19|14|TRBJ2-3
TGTGCCAGTACCCTAGGGGGACGCACAGATACGCAGTATTTT
CASTLGGRTDTQYF
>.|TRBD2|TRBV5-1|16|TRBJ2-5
TGCGCCAGCAGCCCCTCCCCTAGCGGGACACGAGAGACCCAGTACTTC
CASSPSPSGTRETQYF
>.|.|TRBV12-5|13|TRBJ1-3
TGTGCTAGTGGTTTGGGTGGCCAAAACACCATATATTTT
CASGLGGQNTIYF
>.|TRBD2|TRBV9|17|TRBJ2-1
TGTGCCAGCAGCGTCAGCGGGGCTAGCGGGTACTACAATGAGCAGTTCTTC
CASSVSGASGYYNEQFF
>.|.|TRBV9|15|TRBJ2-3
TGTGCCAGCAGCGGAGGCATCGCGAGGTCAGATACGCAGTATTTT
CASSGGIARSDTQYF
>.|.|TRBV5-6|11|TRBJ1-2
TGTGCCAGCAGCTTTACAAACGGCTACACCTTC
CASSFTNGYTF